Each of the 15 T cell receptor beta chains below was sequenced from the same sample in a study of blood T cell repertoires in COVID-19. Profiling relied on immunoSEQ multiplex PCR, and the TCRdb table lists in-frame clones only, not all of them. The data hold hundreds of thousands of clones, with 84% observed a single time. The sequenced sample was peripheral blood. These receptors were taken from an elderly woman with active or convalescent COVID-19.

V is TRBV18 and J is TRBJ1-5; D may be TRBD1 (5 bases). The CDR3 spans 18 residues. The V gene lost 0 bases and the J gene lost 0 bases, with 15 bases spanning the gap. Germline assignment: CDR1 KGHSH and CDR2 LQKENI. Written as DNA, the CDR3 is TGTGCCAGCTCACCACCGCGGGGCGTGAATTATAGCAATCAGCCCCAGCATTTT. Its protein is CASSPPRGVNYSNQPQHF.

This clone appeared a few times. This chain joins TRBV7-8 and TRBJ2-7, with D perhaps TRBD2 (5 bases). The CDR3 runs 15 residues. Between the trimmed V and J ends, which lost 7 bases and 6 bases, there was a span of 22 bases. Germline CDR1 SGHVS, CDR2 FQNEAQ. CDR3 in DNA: TGTGCCAGCACCCCTTCGGACTGGTCCCGGGGCGAGCAGTACTTC. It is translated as CASTPSDWSRGEQYF.

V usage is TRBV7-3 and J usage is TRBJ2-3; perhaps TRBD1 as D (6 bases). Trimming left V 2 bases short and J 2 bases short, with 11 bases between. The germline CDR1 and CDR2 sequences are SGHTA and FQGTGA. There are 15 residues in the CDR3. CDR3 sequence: CASSLLGQPTDTQYF. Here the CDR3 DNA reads TGTGCCAGCAGCTTATTAGGACAGCCCACAGATACGCAGTATTTT.

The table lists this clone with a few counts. CDR3 sequence (DNA): TGTGCCACAGGACAGGACAACTCCTACGAGCAGTACTTC. As protein: CATGQDNSYEQYF. The chain carries TRBV19 and TRBJ2-7; 7 nucleotides align to TRBD1. The V gene's germline CDR1 is LNHDA and CDR2 SQIVND (reference sequence). This CDR3 contains 13 residues. V lost 10 bases and J lost 0; bases outside the gene matches: 6. The whole variable domain, remainder taken from reference TRBV19 and TRBJ2-7, is DGGITQSPKYLFRKEGQNVTLSCEQNLNHDAMYWYRQDPGQGLRLIYYSQIVNDFQKGDIAEGYSVSREKKESFPLTVTSAQKNPTAFYLCATGQDNSYEQYFGPGTRLTVT.

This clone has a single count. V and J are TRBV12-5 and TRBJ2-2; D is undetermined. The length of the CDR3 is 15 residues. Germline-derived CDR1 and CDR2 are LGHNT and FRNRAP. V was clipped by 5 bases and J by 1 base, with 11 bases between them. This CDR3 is CASGTLRGNTGELFF. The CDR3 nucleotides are TGTGCTAGTGGTACCCTCAGAGGGAACACCGGGGAGCTGTTTTTT.

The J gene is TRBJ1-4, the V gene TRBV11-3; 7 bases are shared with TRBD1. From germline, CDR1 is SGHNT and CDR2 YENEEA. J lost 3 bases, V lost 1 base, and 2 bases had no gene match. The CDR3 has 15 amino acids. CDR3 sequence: CASSLVTGPNEKLFF. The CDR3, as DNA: TGTGCCAGCAGCTTAGTGACAGGGCCTAATGAAAAACTGTTTTTT.

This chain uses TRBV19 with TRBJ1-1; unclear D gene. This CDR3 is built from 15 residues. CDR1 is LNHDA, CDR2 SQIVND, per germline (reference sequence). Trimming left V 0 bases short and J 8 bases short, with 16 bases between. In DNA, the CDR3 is TGTGCCAGTAGTATAGATCAGCGGGGTCGAGGGGAAGCTTTCTTT. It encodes CASSIDQRGRGEAFF. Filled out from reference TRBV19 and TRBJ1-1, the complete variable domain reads DGGITQSPKYLFRKEGQNVTLSCEQNLNHDAMYWYRQDPGQGLRLIYYSQIVNDFQKGDIAEGYSVSREKKESFPLTVTSAQKNPTAFYLCASSIDQRGRGEAFFGQGTRLTVV.

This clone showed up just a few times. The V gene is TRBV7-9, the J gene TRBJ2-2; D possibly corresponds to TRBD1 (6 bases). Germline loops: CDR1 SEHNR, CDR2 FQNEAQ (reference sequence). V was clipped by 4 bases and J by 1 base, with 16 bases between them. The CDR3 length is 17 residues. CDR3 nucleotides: TGTGCCAGCAGCTCCAGACAGGTACTTCAGAACACCGGGGAGCTGTTTTTT. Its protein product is CASSSRQVLQNTGELFF.

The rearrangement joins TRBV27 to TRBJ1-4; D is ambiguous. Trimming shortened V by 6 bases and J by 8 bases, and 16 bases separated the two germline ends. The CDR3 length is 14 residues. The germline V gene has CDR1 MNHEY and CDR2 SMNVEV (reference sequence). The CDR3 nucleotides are TGTGCCAGCAGCCCTCGGATCGGGGTCGAAAAACTGTTTTTT. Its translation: CASSPRIGVEKLFF.

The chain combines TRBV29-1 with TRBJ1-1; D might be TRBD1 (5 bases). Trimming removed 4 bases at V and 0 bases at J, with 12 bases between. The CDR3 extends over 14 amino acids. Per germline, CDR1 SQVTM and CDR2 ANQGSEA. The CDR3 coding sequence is TGCAGCGTTGTGTCAGGGTCAATGAACACTGAAGCTTTCTTT. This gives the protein CSVVSGSMNTEAFF.

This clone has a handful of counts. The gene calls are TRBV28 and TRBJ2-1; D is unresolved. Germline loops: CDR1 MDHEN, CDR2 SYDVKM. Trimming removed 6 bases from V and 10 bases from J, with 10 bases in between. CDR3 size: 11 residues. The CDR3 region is CASSPVGEQFF. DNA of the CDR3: TGTGCCAGCAGCCCGGTCGGGGAGCAGTTCTTC.

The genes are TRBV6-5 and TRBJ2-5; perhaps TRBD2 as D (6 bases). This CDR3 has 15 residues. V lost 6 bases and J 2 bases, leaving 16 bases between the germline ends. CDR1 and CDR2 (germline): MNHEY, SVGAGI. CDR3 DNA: TGTGCCAGCAGAACCGGGGGTAGTGGTCAAGAGACCCAGTACTTC. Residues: CASRTGGSGQETQYF.

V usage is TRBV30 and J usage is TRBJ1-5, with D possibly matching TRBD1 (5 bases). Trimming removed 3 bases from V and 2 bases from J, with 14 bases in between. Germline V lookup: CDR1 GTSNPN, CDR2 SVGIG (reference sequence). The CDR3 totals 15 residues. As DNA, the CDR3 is TGTGCCTGGAGAAAAGGGGACTTGGGCAATCAGCCCCAGCATTTT. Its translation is CAWRKGDLGNQPQHF.

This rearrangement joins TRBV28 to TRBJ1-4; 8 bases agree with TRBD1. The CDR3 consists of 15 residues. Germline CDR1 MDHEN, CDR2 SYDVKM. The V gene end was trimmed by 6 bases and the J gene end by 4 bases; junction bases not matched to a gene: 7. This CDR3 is CASRPTGANNEKLFF. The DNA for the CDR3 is TGTGCCAGCAGACCGACAGGGGCCAATAATGAAAAACTGTTTTTT.

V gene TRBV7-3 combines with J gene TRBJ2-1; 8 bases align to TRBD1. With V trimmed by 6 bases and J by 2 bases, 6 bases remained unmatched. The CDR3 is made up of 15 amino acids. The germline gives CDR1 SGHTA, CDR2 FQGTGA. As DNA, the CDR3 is TGTGCCAGCAGGACGACGGGACAGGCCTACAATGAGCAGTTCTTC. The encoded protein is CASRTTGQAYNEQFF.